The TCR beta chain under discussion was sequenced for a study of blood T cell repertoires in COVID-19. This CDR3 is built from 14 residues. Trimming pared 6 bases from V and 2 bases from J, leaving 13 bases between. In germline, CDR1 is LNHDA, CDR2 SQIVND (reference sequence). In the authors' methods: For nucleated cells, counts were estimated from reference gene primer amplification. The protocol was immunoSEQ multiplex PCR, while the TCRdb copy is restricted to in-frame clones and leaves out a portion. Clone size and the V and J calls come from that table; the DNA yielded D and trimming. The sample records 90,000 to 150,000 clones, just over 70% being singletons. The count of this clone is one.

This chain joins TRBV19 and TRBJ1-1, with D perhaps TRBD1 (5 bases). The sequenced material came from peripheral blood. The source of this sequence is a human donor with acute or convalescent COVID-19. The donor label of this sample is uncertain. This chain's CDR3 is CASRHNQGNTEAFF. DNA of the CDR3: TGTGCCAGTAGACACAATCAGGGTAACACTGAAGCTTTCTTT.